These 32 T cell receptor beta chains were all obtained from the same sample, sequenced in a study of blood T cell repertoires in COVID-19. Sequenced by immunoSEQ multiplex PCR; TCRdb stores in-frame clones only, minus some. The data show around 20,000 clones, roughly nine tenths seen once. The sequencing input was peripheral blood. The receptors here all came from a human donor in a cohort sampled during active COVID-19.

The chain couples TRBV28 to TRBJ2-2; D gene uncertain. Trimming took off 10 bases at V and 6 bases at J, with 6 bases between the two ends. This CDR3 contains 10 residues. Germline V gene lookup returns CDR1 MDHEN and CDR2 SYDVKM. This CDR3 is CATQAGELFF. CDR3 sequence (DNA): TGTGCCACTCAGGCCGGGGAGCTGTTTTTT. The variable domain in full, with the rest retrieved from reference TRBV28 and TRBJ2-2, is DVKVTQSSRYLVKRTGEKVFLECVQDMDHENMFWYRQDPGLGLRLIYFSYDVKMKEKGDIPEGYSVSREKKERFSLILESASTNQTSMYLCATQAGELFFGEGSRLTVL.

This clone was picked up one time. The chain carries TRBV30 and TRBJ2-1; 9 bases map to TRBD2. Unmatched junction bases numbered 13, after V lost 0 bases and J lost 7 bases. Germline CDR1 GTSNPN, CDR2 SVGIG (reference sequence). This CDR3 has 17 residues. CDR3 loop: CAWSVRSSGSLSNEQFF. In nucleotides, the CDR3 is TGTGCCTGGAGTGTACGGAGTAGCGGGAGTCTGTCGAATGAGCAGTTCTTC.

The DNA for the CDR3 is TGTGCCAGCAGTTTACTTGAGACTAGCGGGATTGATGAGCAGTTCTTC. It yields the protein CASSLLETSGIDEQFF. The gene calls are TRBV28 and TRBJ2-1; 11 bases match TRBD2. After removal of 2 bases from V and 8 bases from J, the junction contained 8 bases not matched to a gene. Germline-derived CDR1 and CDR2 are MDHEN and SYDVKM. The CDR3 has 16 residues.

The chain carries TRBV28 and TRBJ2-7, with 7 bases that match TRBD2. The CDR3 is 14 residues long. V lost 4 bases and J lost 4; bases outside the gene matches: 7. The germline gives CDR1 MDHEN, CDR2 SYDVKM. DNA for the CDR3: TGTGCCAGCAGTTCCCGGACTAGTAGGTACGAGCAGTACTTC. It is translated as CASSSRTSRYEQYF.

V is TRBV2 and J is TRBJ1-1, with 10 bases identical to TRBD1. The ends lost 6 bases at V and 4 bases at J; junction bases unmatched: 8. CDR3 length equals 15 residues. Germline loops: CDR1 SNHLY, CDR2 FYNNEI. Here the CDR3 reads CASRRDRGYTTEAFF. Here the CDR3 DNA reads TGTGCCAGCAGACGGGACAGGGGTTATACCACTGAAGCTTTCTTT.

A remark on this clone: Compared with germline, one end of the junction differs, possibly owing to a read error. The genes are TRBV30 and TRBJ2-7; 12 nucleotides align to TRBD2. Germline V lookup: CDR1 GTSNPN, CDR2 SVGIG (reference sequence). The CDR3 length is 15 residues. CDR3 bases: TGTGCCTGGACCCTTGGACTAGCGGGATCCTCCGAGCAGTACTTC. Amino acids: CAWTLGLAGSSEQYF.

V and J are TRBV5-1 and TRBJ2-2, with D perhaps matching TRBD1 (5 bases). Germline values: CDR1 SGHRS, CDR2 YFSETQ. Trimming cost V 5 bases and J 4 bases, with 9 bases left between them. The CDR3 spans 13 residues. DNA of the CDR3: TGCGCCAGCAGAGCAGGGATCACCGGGGAGCTGTTTTTT. As protein: CASRAGITGELFF.

J is TRBJ1-1 and V is TRBV28; TRBD1 matches at 7 bases. With V trimmed by 3 bases and J by 4 bases, 2 bases remained unmatched. There are 13 residues in the CDR3. Looked up from germline, CDR1 is MDHEN and CDR2 is SYDVKM. CDR3 bases: TGTGCCAGCAGTTTTGCAGGGGGCACTGAAGCTTTCTTT. Amino acids: CASSFAGGTEAFF.

This chain links TRBV6-1 with TRBJ1-4; 7 bases match TRBD1. Per the germline V gene, CDR1 is MNHNS and CDR2 is SASEGT. CDR3 length: 13 residues. Trimming cost V 1 base and J 8 bases; bases outside gene matches: 1. Here the CDR3 reads CASSEGTGEKLFF. The CDR3 DNA sequence: TGTGCCAGCAGTGAAGGGACAGGCGAAAAACTGTTTTTT.

This clone was detected a few times. The chain joins TRBV24-1 to TRBJ1-2; D call uncertain. From germline, CDR1 is KGHDR and CDR2 SFDVKD. The CDR3 runs 14 residues. Trimming left V 3 bases short and J 8 bases short, with 15 bases between. CDR3 bases: TGTGCCACCAGTGATCGACGCGTCTGGGAGGGCTACACCTTC. Its protein product is CATSDRRVWEGYTF.

This clone was seen once. The chain joins TRBV30 to TRBJ1-5; weak D call: TRBD1 (5 bases). Between the trimmed V and J ends, which lost 1 base and 3 bases, there was a span of 16 bases. The CDR3 is 16 residues long. Germline values: CDR1 GTSNPN, CDR2 SVGIG (reference sequence). The CDR3 sequence is CAWSAIKGSNNQPQHF. The CDR3 DNA follows: TGTGCCTGGAGTGCCATAAAGGGGTCGAACAATCAGCCCCAGCATTTT.

The CDR3 here is CASSDGFRGTEAFF. The CDR3 DNA reads TGTGCCAGCAGTGACGGATTCCGAGGCACTGAAGCTTTCTTT. The J gene is TRBJ1-1, the V gene TRBV2; D is uncertain. CDR1 is SNHLY, CDR2 FYNNEI, per germline. V gave up 3 bases and J gave up 4 bases, with 12 bases separating them. CDR3 length: 14 amino acids.

This clone was recorded a few times. The chain couples TRBV12-5 to TRBJ1-1; D remains ambiguous. This CDR3 spans 10 amino acids. Germline assignment: CDR1 LGHNT and CDR2 FRNRAP. Trimming shortened V by 9 bases and J by 7 bases, and 9 bases separated the two germline ends. The CDR3 sequence: CARGPYEAFF. The CDR3 DNA follows: TGTGCTAGGGGCCCCTATGAAGCTTTCTTT.

The chain joins TRBV24-1 to TRBJ1-2, with D unresolved. Germline V gene sequence: CDR1 KGHDR, CDR2 SFDVKD. Between the trimmed V and J ends, which lost 2 bases and 8 bases, there was a span of 11 bases. The CDR3 is 13 residues long. CDR3 in amino acids: CATSDSPSVGYTF. The CDR3 DNA reads TGTGCCACCAGTGATTCCCCCTCTGTCGGCTACACCTTC.

The V and J genes are TRBV2 and TRBJ2-1, with 14 bases fitting TRBD2. The CDR3 length is 19 residues. J gave up 0 bases and V 3 bases, and 7 bases lay outside the gene matches. Per the germline V gene, CDR1 is SNHLY and CDR2 is FYNNEI. CDR3 in amino acids: CASSEPGLAGAHSYNEQFF. CDR3 bases: TGTGCCAGCAGTGAGCCGGGACTAGCGGGAGCTCACTCCTACAATGAGCAGTTCTTC.

The chain employs TRBV3-1 (or the pseudogene TRBV3-2) and TRBJ1-1; TRBD1 aligns across 7 bases. Germline V gene sequence: CDR1 LGHDT, CDR2 YNNKEL (reference sequence). The trim removed 1 base at V and 10 bases at J, leaving 9 bases unmatched. CDR3 length: 14 residues. The CDR3 DNA reads as TGTGCCAGCAGCCAAGGGAGGACAGGATTGGGAGCTTTCTTT. It encodes CASSQGRTGLGAFF.

This chain connects TRBV5-1 to TRBJ1-1, with TRBD1 matching 11 bases. The germline V gene has CDR1 SGHRS and CDR2 YFSETQ. This CDR3 contains 15 residues. Trimming took 0 bases from V and 4 from J; bases not matched to a gene: 2. CDR3 loop: CASSLGGTGGTEAFF. CDR3 nucleotide sequence: TGCGCCAGCAGCTTGGGAGGGACAGGGGGCACTGAAGCTTTCTTT.

V usage is TRBV9 and J usage is TRBJ2-2; no firm D call. Germline CDR1 is SGDLS and CDR2 is YYNGEE. Trimming took 0 bases from V and 3 from J, leaving 9 bases between them. The length of the CDR3 is 15 residues. The CDR3 nucleotides read TGTGCCAGCAGCGTAGAAGGCGGCTACACCGGGGAGCTGTTTTTT. Protein: CASSVEGGYTGELFF.

The V call is TRBV7-2, the J call TRBJ2-4; D might be TRBD2 (7 bases). The CDR3 consists of 14 residues. Trimming took off 5 bases at V and 7 bases at J, with 15 bases between the two ends. Germline V gives CDR1 SGHTA, CDR2 FQGNSA. As DNA, the CDR3 is TGTGCCAGCAGCCCCGGGGGGCGGCAGAACATTCAGTACTTC. It specifies CASSPGGRQNIQYF. Supplemented by reference TRBV7-2 and TRBJ2-4, the full variable domain reads GAGVSQSPSNKVTEKGKDVELRCDPISGHTALYWYRQSLGQGLEFLIYFQGNSAPDKSGLPSDRFSAERTGGSVSTLTIQRTQQEDSAVYLCASSPGGRQNIQYFGAGTRLSVL.

The DNA of the CDR3 is TGCACCAGCAGCCAACAGCGGAACTCCTACAATGAGCAGTTCTTC. This gives the protein CTSSQQRNSYNEQFF. The chain joins TRBV1 to TRBJ2-1; TRBD2, the table's D call, was not compared with the DNA. TRBV1 is tagged as a pseudogene. This CDR3 is built from 15 residues.

Worth noting for this clone: A junction boundary mismatches the germline segment, possibly from a read error. The chain couples TRBV7-7 to TRBJ2-5; D is ambiguous. Germline V gives CDR1 SSHAT, CDR2 FNYEAQ (reference sequence). The CDR3 has 13 residues. CDR3 protein: CASSPSFQETQYF. CDR3 coding DNA: TGTGCTAGCAGCCCCTCGTTTCAAGAGACCCAGTACTTC.

The gene calls are TRBV19 and TRBJ2-7; TRBD2 agrees at 14 bases. There are 16 residues in the CDR3. The germline V gene encodes CDR1 LNHDA and CDR2 SQIVND (reference sequence). The V segment lost 5 bases and the J segment 2 bases; nucleotides outside the gene matches: 5. As DNA, the CDR3 is TGTGCCAGTAGTGCCGGGACTAGCGGGAGCCCCTACGAGCAGTACTTC. The encoded protein is CASSAGTSGSPYEQYF.

DNA of the CDR3: TGTGCCTGGAGTTCACTCCTAGCGGGGGAGTCAACTAAGCAGTTCTTC. This gives the protein CAWSSLLAGESTKQFF. The J gene is TRBJ2-1, the V gene TRBV30; 10 nucleotides line up with TRBD2. CDR3 length equals 16 residues. With V trimmed by 2 bases and J by 11 bases, 15 bases remained unmatched. Germline V gene lookup returns CDR1 GTSNPN and CDR2 SVGIG (reference sequence). The full variable domain, completed using reference TRBV30 and TRBJ2-1, is SQTIHQWPATLVQPVGSPLSLECTVEGTSNPNLYWYRQAAGRGLQLLFYSVGIGQISSEVPQNLSASRPQDRQFILSSKKLLLSDSGFYLCAWSSLLAGESTKQFFGPGTRLTVL.

The rearrangement joins TRBV28 to TRBJ1-5; D unresolved. The V gene lost 3 bases and the J gene lost 6 bases, with 3 bases spanning the gap. Per the germline V gene, CDR1 is MDHEN and CDR2 is SYDVKM. This CDR3 region has 11 residues. CDR3 protein: CASSFSQPQHF. In DNA form, the CDR3 reads TGTGCCAGCAGTTTCTCTCAGCCCCAGCATTTT.

V usage is TRBV5-6 and J usage is TRBJ2-1, with TRBD1 matching over 7 bases. Germline trimming cut 4 bases from V and 4 bases from J; bases unmatched to any gene: 2. The V gene's germline CDR1 is SGHDT and CDR2 YYEEEE. This CDR3 contains 13 residues. The CDR3 region has the DNA TGTGCCAGCAGCCCAGGGGGTTACAATGAGCAGTTCTTC. Its protein is CASSPGGYNEQFF.

The chain uses TRBV4-1 and TRBJ1-3; tentative D call: TRBD1 (6 bases). CDR1 MGHRA and CDR2 YSYEKL come from the germline V gene. The V end was cut by 4 bases, the J end by 2 bases, with 9 bases between. The CDR3 covers 14 residues. Here the CDR3 reads CASSPSGAGNTIYF. CDR3 nucleotide sequence: TGCGCCAGCAGCCCCTCAGGGGCTGGAAACACCATATATTTT.

The V and J genes are TRBV6-1 and TRBJ2-3, with D maybe TRBD2 (6 bases). Deletions cut 2 bases from V and 3 bases from J, with 12 bases between. Germline lookup yields CDR1 MNHNS and CDR2 SASEGT. CDR3 length equals 15 residues. The CDR3 DNA reads as TGTGCCAGCAGTGAAAGGAGCGGAGGGACAGATACGCAGTATTTT. It encodes CASSERSGGTDTQYF.

The J gene is TRBJ1-4, the V gene TRBV6-1; D remains ambiguous. Deletions cut 3 bases from V and 7 bases from J, with 12 bases between. The V gene's germline CDR1 is MNHNS and CDR2 SASEGT. CDR3 length equals 14 residues. In DNA form, the CDR3 reads TGTGCCAGCAGTGACGGGCCCCGGGGTGAAAAACTGTTTTTT. Its translation: CASSDGPRGEKLFF.

The gene calls are TRBV10-2 and TRBJ1-2; 8 nucleotides align to TRBD1. The V and J ends lost 6 bases and 6 bases, in that order; junction bases with no gene match: 15. There are 16 residues in the CDR3. From germline, CDR1 is WSHSY and CDR2 SAAADI. In DNA form, the CDR3 reads TGCGCCAGCAGCTCCACCCTCCGGACAGGGCCGGATGGCTACACCTTC. It is translated as CASSSTLRTGPDGYTF.

For the CDR3, the DNA is TGTGCCAGCAGTTCTCCCAGCGGGGTTAGCACAGATACGCAGTATTTT. Amino acid sequence: CASSSPSGVSTDTQYF. V is TRBV28 and J is TRBJ2-3, with TRBD2 matching over 7 bases. The germline gives CDR1 MDHEN, CDR2 SYDVKM. The V segment lost 4 bases and the J segment 0 bases; nucleotides outside the gene matches: 7. CDR3 length: 16 amino acids. The whole variable domain, filled in from reference TRBV28 and TRBJ2-3, reads DVKVTQSSRYLVKRTGEKVFLECVQDMDHENMFWYRQDPGLGLRLIYFSYDVKMKEKGDIPEGYSVSREKKERFSLILESASTNQTSMYLCASSSPSGVSTDTQYFGPGTRLTVL.

This chain joins TRBV7-9 and TRBJ2-5; the match to TRBD2 covers 8 bases. CDR1 is SEHNR and CDR2 is FQNEAQ in the germline V gene (reference sequence). V was pared by 1 base and J by 4 bases, with 2 bases of the junction left unmatched. The CDR3 has 14 residues. In DNA, the CDR3 is TGTGCCAGCAGCTTAGGACTAGCGAGAGAGACCCAGTACTTC. Amino acids: CASSLGLARETQYF. The whole variable domain, remainder taken from reference TRBV7-9 and TRBJ2-5, is DTGVSQNPRHKITKRGQNVTFRCDPISEHNRLYWYRQTLGQGPEFLTYFQNEAQLEKSRLLSDRFSAERPKGSFSTLEIQRTEQGDSAMYLCASSLGLARETQYFGPGTRLLVL.

This clone was seen only once. V gene TRBV28 combines with J gene TRBJ1-5; 8 nucleotides line up with TRBD1. The CDR3 sequence is 14 residues long. Trimming took 10 bases from V and 4 from J; bases not matched to a gene: 9. Germline lookup yields CDR1 MDHEN and CDR2 SYDVKM. CDR3 nucleotide sequence: TGTGCCACCTCCGACAGGGGACCAAATCAGCCCCAGCATTTT. It specifies CATSDRGPNQPQHF.